This TCR beta chain was recovered during a study of blood T cell repertoires in COVID-19 (TCRdb year 2020). With regard to the full study: The collaborator samples originated in the United States, Italy and Spain and spanned the acute and convalescent phases of COVID-19. Where available, HLA class I and class II types were obtained from metadata supplied by the sample provider rather than from assay-based typing. The prospective study material was composed of cDNA or gDNA derived from T cells, B-cell-depleted T cells, or PBMCs. Sample metadata almost always included a de-identified subject ID, COVID-19 status, age in years and sex. Deeply sampled blood TCRbeta repertoires from subjects exposed to, actively infected with, or recovered from COVID-19 were included in the dataset. The repertoires were released in a freely available public database intended as a resource for research on the immune response to SARS-CoV-2. Samples came from the ongoing ImmuneRACE study (first 160 participants) plus 1,254 subjects from 6 global collaborators. The study at large found these results: The quantity of clinical and demographic metadata differed by source and by participant and was supplied without curation.

This clone was seen more than once but under ten times. Its antigen target is currently unknown. No clone much larger than this one lies a single base away; base qualities are absent. TCRbeta CDR3 regions were amplified from genomic DNA by means of the immunoSEQ Assay, a bias-controlled multiplex PCR. The authors' analysis ran thus. Nucleated cell counts per sample were estimated from amplification of reference gene primers within the assay. Sequence reads were collapsed and filtered to measure the absolute abundance of every unique TCRbeta CDR3 rearrangement. Productive Simpson clonality was computed per sample as the square root of Simpson's diversity index over productive rearrangements. Imported from immuneACCESS, the table was reduced by TCRdb to in-frame sequences with V and J called. These copies leave out some clones; in studies compared against another copy, an unresolved V gene accounts for under half, and the cause of the remainder is not known. V and J calls and clone size are those listed in that table; D and trimming were worked out from the DNA. The sample contains more than 130,000 clones, roughly 86% of them found a single time. Together, the top ten hold over 9.5% of the sample.

Collaborating institutions collected whole blood in K2EDTA tubes following their own protocols. For TCRbeta analysis, collaborators shipped samples as frozen whole blood, isolated PBMCs, or DNA extracted from either of those sample types. The sample comprised peripheral blood. This receptor was identified in a middle-aged man with active or convalescent COVID-19.

The CDR3 reads as follows: CASSLGTGGLNTEAFF. The sequence in DNA is TGTGCCAGCAGCTTAGGGACAGGGGGCTTGAACACTGAAGCTTTCTTT. This receptor chain uses TRBV7-9 and TRBJ1-1, and 11 junctional nucleotides match TRBD1. Ends trimmed: V by 1 base, J by 0 bases; bases unmatched to a gene: 1. The CDR3, cysteine through phenylalanine, is 16 amino acids long. Only CDR3 DNA is held: 48 bases, read in frame from base 1. CDR1 is given as SEHNR and CDR2 as FQNEAQ, both from the germline V gene (reference sequence).